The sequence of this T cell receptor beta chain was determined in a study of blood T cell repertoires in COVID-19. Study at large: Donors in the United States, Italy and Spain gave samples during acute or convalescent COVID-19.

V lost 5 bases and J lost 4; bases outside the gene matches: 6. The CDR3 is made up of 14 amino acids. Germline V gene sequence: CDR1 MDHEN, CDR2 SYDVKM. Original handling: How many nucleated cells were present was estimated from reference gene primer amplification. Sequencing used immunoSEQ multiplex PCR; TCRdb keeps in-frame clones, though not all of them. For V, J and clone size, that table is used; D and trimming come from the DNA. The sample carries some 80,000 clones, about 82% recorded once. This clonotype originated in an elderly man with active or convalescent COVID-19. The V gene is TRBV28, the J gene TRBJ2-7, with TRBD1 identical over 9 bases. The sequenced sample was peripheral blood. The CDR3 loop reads CASSTPGTGYEQYV. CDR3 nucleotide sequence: TGTGCCAGCAGTACACCCGGGACAGGGTACGAGCAGTACGTC.